The rows below give T cell receptor beta chains drawn from one sample of a study of cytomegalovirus exposure and HLA in healthy donors. TCRdb keeps only in-frame clones here, not all; method: immunoSEQ multiplex PCR. This sample's clone table lists over 60,000 clones. The sample was PBMCs. The receptors shown here come from a female donor in good health and CMV-seropositive. Both conserved end residues are part of each CDR3. A D gene is named only where the DNA matches it firmly.

d_call j_call v_call cdr3_aa cdr3_nt
NA TRBJ1-3 TRBV7-2 CASSLHILSGNTIYF TGTGCCAGCAGCCTTCACATTCTCTCTGGAAACACCATATATTTT
TRBD2 TRBJ2-3 TRBV7-2 CASSLEGLESDTQYF TGTGCCAGCAGCTTAGAGGGACTAGAATCAGATACGCAGTATTTT
NA TRBJ2-3 TRBV6-6 CASSRQRTDTQYF TGTGCCAGCAGTCGACAACGCACAGATACGCAGTATTTT
NA TRBJ1-4 TRBV9 CASSVGLKRGEKLFF TGTGCCAGCAGCGTAGGGCTTAAGCGTGGTGAAAAACTGTTTTTT
NA TRBJ2-3 TRBV29-1 CSAGVTGTPTDTQYF TGCAGCGCTGGAGTGACAGGGACTCCCACAGATACGCAGTATTTT
NA TRBJ2-3 TRBV7-8 CEPSFSETEPEDTDTQYF TGTGAACCCAGCTTCAGCGAGACAGAGCCTGAGGACACAGATACGCAGTATTTT
TRBD1 TRBJ1-1 TRBV5-1 CASSGTLGGQGRAFF TGCGCCAGCAGCGGTACCCTGGGTGGACAGGGCAGGGCTTTCTTT
NA TRBJ2-7 TRBV25-1 CASSAAGSGRAEQYF TGTGCCAGCAGTGCCGCCGGGAGCGGCCGTGCCGAGCAGTACTTC
NA TRBJ2-2 TRBV4-1 CASCQAANTGELFF TGCGCCAGTTGCCAAGCGGCGAACACCGGGGAGCTGTTTTTT
NA TRBJ1-1 TRBV5-1 CASSLGIFQGPNTEAFF TGCGCCAGCAGCTTGGGAATTTTCCAGGGCCCTAACACTGAAGCTTTCTTT
TRBD1 TRBJ2-7 TRBV11-2 CASSPIRGYEQYF TGTGCCAGCAGCCCTATCAGGGGGTACGAGCAGTACTTC
TRBD1 TRBJ2-5 TRBV13 CASSERTGGETQYF TGTGCCAGCAGTGAAAGGACAGGGGGAGAGACCCAGTACTTC
NA TRBJ1-4 TRBV5-1 CASSLRSGFGEKLFF TGCGCCAGCAGCTTGAGATCGGGATTCGGTGAAAAACTGTTTTTT
TRBD1 TRBJ2-1 TRBV19 CASTGTGSEQFF TGTGCCAGTACAGGGACAGGGAGTGAGCAGTTCTTC
NA TRBJ2-7 TRBV29-1 CSVEGQDGVPYEQYF TGCAGCGTTGAGGGGCAGGACGGAGTCCCCTACGAGCAGTACTTC
TRBD1 TRBJ2-7 TRBV5-1 CASSVGQGRGFEQYF TGCGCCAGCAGCGTTGGACAGGGAAGAGGGTTCGAGCAGTACTTC
TRBD1 TRBJ2-3 TRBV5-1 CASRIGQGETDTQYF TGCGCCAGCAGAATCGGACAGGGGGAGACAGATACGCAGTATTTT
NA TRBJ2-3 TRBV5-6 CASSLDRIRTDTQYF TGTGCCAGCAGCTTGGACAGGATTCGCACAGATACGCAGTATTTT
NA TRBJ1-1 TRBV15 CATSRDRGNTEAFF TGTGCCACCAGCAGAGACAGGGGGAACACTGAAGCTTTCTTT
NA TRBJ2-7 TRBV7-6 CASSSYSSYEQYF TGTGCCAGCAGCTCATACAGCTCCTACGAGCAGTACTTC
TRBD2 TRBJ2-5 TRBV5-1 CASSPRTSGDKETQYF TGCGCCAGCAGCCCGCGGACTAGCGGCGATAAAGAGACCCAGTACTTC
TRBD2 TRBJ2-1 TRBV28 CASSLAGGTYNEQFF TGTGCCAGCAGTCTCGCGGGGGGGACTTACAATGAGCAGTTCTTC
NA TRBJ2-5 TRBV30 CAWSVGQWQETQYF TGTGCCTGGAGTGTGGGGCAATGGCAAGAGACCCAGTACTTC
NA TRBJ2-7 TRBV4-3 CASSQEVPSSYEQYF TGCGCCAGCAGCCAAGAAGTTCCCTCTAGCTACGAGCAGTACTTC
TRBD1 TRBJ1-4 TRBV19 CASKGDRAPLGTEKLFF TGTGCCAGTAAGGGAGACAGGGCCCCACTAGGGACTGAAAAACTGTTTTTT
NA TRBJ1-1 TRBV20-1 CSAPRGAEAFF TGCAGTGCCCCCCGGGGAGCTGAAGCTTTCTTT
NA TRBJ1-2 TRBV30 CAWSGRGSEGYTF TGTGCCTGGAGTGGCAGGGGATCGGAAGGCTACACCTTC
TRBD2 TRBJ2-7 TRBV5-6 CASSLAGGPYEQYF TGTGCCAGCAGCTTGGCGGGGGGGCCCTACGAGCAGTACTTC